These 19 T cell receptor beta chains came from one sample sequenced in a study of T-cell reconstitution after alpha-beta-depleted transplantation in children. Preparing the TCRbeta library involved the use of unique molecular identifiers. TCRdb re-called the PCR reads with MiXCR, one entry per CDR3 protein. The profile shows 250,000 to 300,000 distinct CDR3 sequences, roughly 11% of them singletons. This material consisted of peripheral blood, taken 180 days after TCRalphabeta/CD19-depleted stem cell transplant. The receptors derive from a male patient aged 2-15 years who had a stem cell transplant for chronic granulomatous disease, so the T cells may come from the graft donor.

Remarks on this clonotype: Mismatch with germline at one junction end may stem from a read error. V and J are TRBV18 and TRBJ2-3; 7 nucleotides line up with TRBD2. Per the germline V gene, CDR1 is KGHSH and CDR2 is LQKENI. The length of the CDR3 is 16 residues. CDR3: CASSPNTGGSTDMQYF. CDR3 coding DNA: TGTGCCAGCTCACCCAACACCGGGGGGAGCACAGATATGCAGTATTTT.

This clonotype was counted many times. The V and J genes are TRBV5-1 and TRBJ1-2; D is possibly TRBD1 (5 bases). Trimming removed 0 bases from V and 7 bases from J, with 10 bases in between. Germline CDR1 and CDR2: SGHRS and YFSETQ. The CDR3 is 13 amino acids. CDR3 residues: CASSLAPGAGYTF. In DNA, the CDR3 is TGCGCCAGCAGCTTGGCCCCCGGGGCTGGCTACACCTTC.

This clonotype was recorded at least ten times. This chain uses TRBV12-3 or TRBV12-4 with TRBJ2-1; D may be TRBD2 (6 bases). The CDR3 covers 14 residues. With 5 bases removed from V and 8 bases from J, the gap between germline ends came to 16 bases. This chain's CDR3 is CASSIGGPRDEQFF. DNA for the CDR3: TGTGCCAGCAGTATCGGAGGGCCCCGGGATGAGCAGTTCTTC.

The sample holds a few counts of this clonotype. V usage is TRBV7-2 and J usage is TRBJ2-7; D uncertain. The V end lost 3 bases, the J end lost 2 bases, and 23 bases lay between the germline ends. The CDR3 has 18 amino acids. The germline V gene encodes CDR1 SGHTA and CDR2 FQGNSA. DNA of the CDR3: TGTGCCAGCAGCTTCCGCGGAGAGAAGCCTCCGGGCGCCTACGAGCAGTACTTC. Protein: CASSFRGEKPPGAYEQYF.

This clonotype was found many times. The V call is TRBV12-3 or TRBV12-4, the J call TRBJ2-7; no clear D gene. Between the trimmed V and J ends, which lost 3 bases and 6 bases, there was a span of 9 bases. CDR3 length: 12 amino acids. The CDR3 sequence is CASSFSGPEQYF. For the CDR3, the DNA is TGTGCCAGCAGTTTTTCTGGCCCCGAGCAGTACTTC.

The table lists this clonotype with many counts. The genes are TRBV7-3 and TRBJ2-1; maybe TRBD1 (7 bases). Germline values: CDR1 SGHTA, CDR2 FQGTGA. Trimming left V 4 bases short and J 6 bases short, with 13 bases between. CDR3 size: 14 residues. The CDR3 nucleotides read TGTGCCAGCAGCTACCACAGGGGAGGCAATGAGCAGTTCTTC. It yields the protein CASSYHRGGNEQFF.

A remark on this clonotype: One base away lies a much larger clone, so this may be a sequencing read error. The CDR3 sequence: CASTFGGRATYEQNF. The CDR3 nucleotides are TGTGCCAGCACGTTCGGCGGGAGGGCCACCTACGAGCAGAACTTC. This chain joins TRBV12-3 or TRBV12-4 and TRBJ2-7; TRBD2 matches 9 bases. This CDR3 is built from 15 residues.

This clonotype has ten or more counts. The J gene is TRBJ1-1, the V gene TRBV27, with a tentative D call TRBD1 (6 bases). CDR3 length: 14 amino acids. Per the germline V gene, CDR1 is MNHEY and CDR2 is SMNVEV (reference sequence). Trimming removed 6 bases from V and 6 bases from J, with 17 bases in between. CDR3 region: CASRASRGVAEAFF. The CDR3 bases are TGTGCCAGCAGGGCAAGCAGGGGTGTGGCTGAAGCTTTCTTT.

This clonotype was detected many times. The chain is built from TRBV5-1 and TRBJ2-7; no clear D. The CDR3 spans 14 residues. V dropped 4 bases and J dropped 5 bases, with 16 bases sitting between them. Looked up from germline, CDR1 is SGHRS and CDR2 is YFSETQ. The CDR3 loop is CASSPTPLLNEQYF. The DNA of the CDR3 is TGCGCCAGCAGCCCGACCCCACTCCTAAACGAGCAGTACTTC.

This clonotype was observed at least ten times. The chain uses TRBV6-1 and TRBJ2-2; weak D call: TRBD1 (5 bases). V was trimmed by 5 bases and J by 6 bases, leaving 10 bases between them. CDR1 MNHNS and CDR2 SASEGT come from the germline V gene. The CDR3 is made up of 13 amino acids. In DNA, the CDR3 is TGTGCCAGCAGTATTAGACAGTCCGGGGAGCTGTTTTTT. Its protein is CASSIRQSGELFF.

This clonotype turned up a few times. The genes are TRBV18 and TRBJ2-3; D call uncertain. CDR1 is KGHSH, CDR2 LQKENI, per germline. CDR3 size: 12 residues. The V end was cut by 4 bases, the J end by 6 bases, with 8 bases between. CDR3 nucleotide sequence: TGTGCCAGCTCACTTGGGATGGATACGCAGTATTTT. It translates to CASSLGMDTQYF.

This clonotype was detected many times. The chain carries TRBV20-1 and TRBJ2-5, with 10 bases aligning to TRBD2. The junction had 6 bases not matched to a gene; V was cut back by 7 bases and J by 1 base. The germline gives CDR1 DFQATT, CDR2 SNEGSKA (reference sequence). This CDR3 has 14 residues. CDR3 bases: TGCAGTGTCACTATAGCGGGGGGCCAAGAGACCCAGTACTTC. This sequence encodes CSVTIAGGQETQYF.

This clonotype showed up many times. In nucleotides, the CDR3 is TGTGCCAGCTCACCAACTAGCGGGAGGAGGAATGAGCAGTTCTTC. It is translated as CASSPTSGRRNEQFF. This rearrangement joins TRBV18 to TRBJ2-1, with 12 bases aligning to TRBD2. The germline gives CDR1 KGHSH, CDR2 LQKENI. The V segment lost 2 bases and the J segment 7 bases; nucleotides outside the gene matches: 3. This CDR3 has 15 residues.

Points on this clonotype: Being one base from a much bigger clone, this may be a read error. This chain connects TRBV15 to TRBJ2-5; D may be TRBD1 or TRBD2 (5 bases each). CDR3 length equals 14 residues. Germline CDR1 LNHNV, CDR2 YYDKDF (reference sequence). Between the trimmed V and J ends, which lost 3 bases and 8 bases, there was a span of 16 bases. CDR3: CATSSGARENTQYF. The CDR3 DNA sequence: TGTGCCACCAGCAGCGGGGCGAGGGAGAACACCCAGTACTTC.

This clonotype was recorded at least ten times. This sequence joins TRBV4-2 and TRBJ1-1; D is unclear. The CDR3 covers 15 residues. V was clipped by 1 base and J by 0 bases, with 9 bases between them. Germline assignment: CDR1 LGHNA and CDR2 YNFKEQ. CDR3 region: CASSQVGVMNTEAFF. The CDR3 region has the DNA TGTGCCAGCAGCCAAGTCGGGGTAATGAACACTGAAGCTTTCTTT.

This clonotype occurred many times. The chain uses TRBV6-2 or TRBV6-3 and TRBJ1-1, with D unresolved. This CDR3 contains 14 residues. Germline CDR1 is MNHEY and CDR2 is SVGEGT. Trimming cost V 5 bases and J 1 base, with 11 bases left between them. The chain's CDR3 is CASSLPVRNTEAFF. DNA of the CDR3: TGTGCCAGCAGTCTCCCAGTAAGGAACACTGAAGCTTTCTTT.

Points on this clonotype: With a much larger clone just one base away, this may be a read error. Written as DNA, the CDR3 is TGTGCCAGCAGCCCAAGCGGGAGGCTTTACAATGAGCAGCTCTTC. It translates to CASSPSGRLYNEQLF. This chain uses TRBV3-1 with TRBJ2-1, with 9 bases identical to TRBD2. Germline CDR1 and CDR2: LGHDT and YNNKEL (reference sequence). The CDR3 runs to 15 residues.

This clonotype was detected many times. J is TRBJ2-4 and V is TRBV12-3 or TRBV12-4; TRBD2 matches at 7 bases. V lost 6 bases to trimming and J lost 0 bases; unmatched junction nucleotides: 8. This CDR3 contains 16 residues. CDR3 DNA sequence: TGTGCCAGCAGCCAACTAGCGACCATAGCCAAAAACATTCAGTACTTC. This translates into CASSQLATIAKNIQYF.

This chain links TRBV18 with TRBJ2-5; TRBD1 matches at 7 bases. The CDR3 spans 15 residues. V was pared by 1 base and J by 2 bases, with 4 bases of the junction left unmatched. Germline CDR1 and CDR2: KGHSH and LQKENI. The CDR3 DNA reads TGTGCCAGCTCACCACGGACAGGCAGACAAGAGACCCAGTACTTC. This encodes CASSPRTGRQETQYF.